This T cell receptor (beta chain) was sequenced during a study of shared clonotypes between healthy human individuals. Naive CD8 cells lacked CD45RO and underwent positive selection for CCR7, leaving out terminally differentiated effector memory CD45RA+ cells. Repertoires were generated with immunoSEQ multiplex PCR, while TCRdb's copy carries only in-frame clones and drops some. The profile shows a few million clones, just over 90% of them singletons. The CDR3 has 17 residues. V was shortened by 3 bases and J by 0 bases, with 14 bases between the two germline ends. Germline lookup yields CDR1 SEHNR and CDR2 FQNEAQ (reference sequence).

This chain uses TRBV7-9 with TRBJ1-4, with D perhaps matching TRBD1 (5 bases). Specimen: naive CD8+ T cells from PBMCs. The clonotype was recovered from a man aged 18 to 35 in good health. Some clones in this sample may be carry-over from other donors' samples. Here the CDR3 reads CASSLGGGWATNEKLFF. CDR3 sequence (DNA): TGTGCCAGCAGCTTGGGGGGAGGCTGGGCAACTAATGAAAAACTGTTTTTT.